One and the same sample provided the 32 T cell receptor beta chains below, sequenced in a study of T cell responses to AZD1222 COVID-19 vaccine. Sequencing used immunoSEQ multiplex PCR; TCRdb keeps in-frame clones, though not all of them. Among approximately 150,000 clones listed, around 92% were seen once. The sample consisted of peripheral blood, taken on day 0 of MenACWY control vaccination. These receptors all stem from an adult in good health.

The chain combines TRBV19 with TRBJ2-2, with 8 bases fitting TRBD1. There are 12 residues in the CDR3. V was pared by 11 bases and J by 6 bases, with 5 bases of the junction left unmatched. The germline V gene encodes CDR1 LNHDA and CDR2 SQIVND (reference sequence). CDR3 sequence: CAAQGAAGELFF. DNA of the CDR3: TGTGCCGCTCAGGGGGCGGCCGGGGAGCTGTTTTTT.

The CDR3 is CAWSSSGGYEQYF. The CDR3 bases are TGTGCCTGGAGCTCTAGCGGCGGTTACGAGCAGTACTTC. The V call is TRBV30, the J call TRBJ2-7; the match to TRBD2 covers 7 bases. This CDR3 comprises 13 residues. Germline V gives CDR1 GTSNPN, CDR2 SVGIG (reference sequence). With V trimmed by 3 bases and J by 4 bases, 6 bases remained unmatched.

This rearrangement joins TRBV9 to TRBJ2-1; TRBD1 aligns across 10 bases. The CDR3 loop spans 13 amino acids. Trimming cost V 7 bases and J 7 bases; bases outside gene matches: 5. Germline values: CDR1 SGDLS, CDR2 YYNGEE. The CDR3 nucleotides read TGTGCCAGCGGCCGGGACAGGGGAAATGAGCAGTTCTTC. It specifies CASGRDRGNEQFF.

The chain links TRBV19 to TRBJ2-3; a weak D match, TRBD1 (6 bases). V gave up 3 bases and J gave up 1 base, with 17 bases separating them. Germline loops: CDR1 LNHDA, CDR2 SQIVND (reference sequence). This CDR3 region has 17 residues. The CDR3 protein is CASSIGQGSRGTDTQYF. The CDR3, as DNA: TGTGCCAGTAGTATTGGGCAGGGGTCACGCGGCACAGATACGCAGTATTTT.

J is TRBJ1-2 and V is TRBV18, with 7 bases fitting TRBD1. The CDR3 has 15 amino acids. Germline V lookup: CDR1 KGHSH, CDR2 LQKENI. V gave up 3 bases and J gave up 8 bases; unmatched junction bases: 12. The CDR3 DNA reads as TGTGCCAGCTCACCTACCGGGACAGTTCTCGCGGGCTACACCTTC. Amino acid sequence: CASSPTGTVLAGYTF.

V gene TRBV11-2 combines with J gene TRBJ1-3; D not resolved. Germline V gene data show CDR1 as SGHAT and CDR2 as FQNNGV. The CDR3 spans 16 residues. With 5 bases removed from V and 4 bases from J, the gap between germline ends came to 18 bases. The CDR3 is CASSPSSKAAGNTIYF. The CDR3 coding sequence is TGTGCCAGCAGCCCTTCTTCGAAGGCGGCGGGAAACACCATATATTTT.

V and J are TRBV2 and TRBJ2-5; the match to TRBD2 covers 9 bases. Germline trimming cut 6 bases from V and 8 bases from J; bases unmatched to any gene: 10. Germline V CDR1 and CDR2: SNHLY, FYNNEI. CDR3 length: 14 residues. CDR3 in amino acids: CASSTGTSRDTQYF. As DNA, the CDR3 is TGTGCCAGCAGCACCGGGACTAGCAGGGACACCCAGTACTTC.

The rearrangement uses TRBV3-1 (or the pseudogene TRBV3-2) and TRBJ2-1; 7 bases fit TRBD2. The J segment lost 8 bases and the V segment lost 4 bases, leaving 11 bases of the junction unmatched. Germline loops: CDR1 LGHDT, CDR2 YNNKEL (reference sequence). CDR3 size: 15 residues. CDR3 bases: TGTGCCAGCAGCCCCTACGGCGGGAGTGTCCATGAGCAGTTCTTC. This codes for CASSPYGGSVHEQFF.

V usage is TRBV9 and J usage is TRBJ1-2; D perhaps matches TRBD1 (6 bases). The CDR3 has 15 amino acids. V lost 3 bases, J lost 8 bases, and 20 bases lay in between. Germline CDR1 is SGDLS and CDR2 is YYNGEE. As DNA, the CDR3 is TGTGCCAGCAGCGGTGACAGGATGTATCGGGACGGCTACACCTTC. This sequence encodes CASSGDRMYRDGYTF.

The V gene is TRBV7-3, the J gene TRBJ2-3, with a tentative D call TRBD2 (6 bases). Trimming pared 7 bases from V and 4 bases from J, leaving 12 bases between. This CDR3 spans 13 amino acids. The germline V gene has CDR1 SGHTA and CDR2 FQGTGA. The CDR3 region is CASTDPGADTQYF. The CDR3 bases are TGTGCCAGCACCGACCCGGGGGCAGATACGCAGTATTTT.

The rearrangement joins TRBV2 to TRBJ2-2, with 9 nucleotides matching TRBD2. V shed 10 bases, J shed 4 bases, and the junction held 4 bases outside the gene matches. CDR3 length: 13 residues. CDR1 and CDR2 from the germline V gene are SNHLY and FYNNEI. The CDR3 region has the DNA TGTGCCACCGGGACTAGCAGCACCGGGGAGCTGTTTTTT. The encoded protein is CATGTSSTGELFF.

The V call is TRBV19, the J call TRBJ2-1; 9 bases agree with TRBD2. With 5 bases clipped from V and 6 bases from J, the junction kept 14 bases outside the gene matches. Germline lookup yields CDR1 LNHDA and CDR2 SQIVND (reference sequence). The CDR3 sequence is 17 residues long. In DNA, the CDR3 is TGTGCCAGTAGTTCCCCCCGACTAGCGGCCCACTCCAATGAGCAGTTCTTC. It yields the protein CASSSPRLAAHSNEQFF.

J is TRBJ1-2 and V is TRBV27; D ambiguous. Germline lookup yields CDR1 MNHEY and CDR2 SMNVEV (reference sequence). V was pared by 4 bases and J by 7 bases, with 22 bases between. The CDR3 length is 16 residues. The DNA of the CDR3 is TGTGCCAGCAGTTCACATATATTTCAGAAGGCGGGTGGCTACACCTTC. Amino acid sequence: CASSSHIFQKAGGYTF.

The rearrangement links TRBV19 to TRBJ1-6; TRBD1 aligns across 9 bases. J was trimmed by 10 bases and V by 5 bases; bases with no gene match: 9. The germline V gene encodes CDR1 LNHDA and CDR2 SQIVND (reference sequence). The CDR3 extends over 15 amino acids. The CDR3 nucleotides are TGTGCCAGTAGTGTCCAGGGACAGGGCAAATCACCCCTCCACTTT. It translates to CASSVQGQGKSPLHF.

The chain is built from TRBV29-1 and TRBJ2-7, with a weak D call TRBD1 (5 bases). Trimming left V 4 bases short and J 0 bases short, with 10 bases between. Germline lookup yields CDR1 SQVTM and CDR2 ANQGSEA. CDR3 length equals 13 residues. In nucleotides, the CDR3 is TGCAGCGTTGTAAGTCAGGGCTCCTACGAGCAGTACTTC. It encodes CSVVSQGSYEQYF.

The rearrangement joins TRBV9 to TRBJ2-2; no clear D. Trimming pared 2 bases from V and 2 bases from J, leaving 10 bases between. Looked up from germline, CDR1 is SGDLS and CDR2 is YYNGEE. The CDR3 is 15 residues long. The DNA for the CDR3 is TGTGCCAGCAGCGTTAGTCCGGTAAACACCGGGGAGCTGTTTTTT. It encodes CASSVSPVNTGELFF.

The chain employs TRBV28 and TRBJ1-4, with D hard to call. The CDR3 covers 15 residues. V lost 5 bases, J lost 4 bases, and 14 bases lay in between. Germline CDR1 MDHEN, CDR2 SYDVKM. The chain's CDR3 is CASSPAGRHNEKLFF. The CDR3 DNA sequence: TGTGCCAGCAGTCCCGCGGGGAGGCATAATGAAAAACTGTTTTTT.

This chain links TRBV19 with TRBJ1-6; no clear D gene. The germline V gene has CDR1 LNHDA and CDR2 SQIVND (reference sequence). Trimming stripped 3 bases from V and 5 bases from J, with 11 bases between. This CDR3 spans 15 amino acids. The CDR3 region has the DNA TGTGCCAGTAGTATTGGGGTCGCAAATAATTCACCCCTCCACTTT. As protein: CASSIGVANNSPLHF.

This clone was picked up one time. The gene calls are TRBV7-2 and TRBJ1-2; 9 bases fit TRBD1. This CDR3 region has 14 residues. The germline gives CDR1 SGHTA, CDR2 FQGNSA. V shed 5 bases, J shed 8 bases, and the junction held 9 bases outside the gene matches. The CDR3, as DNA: TGTGCCAGCAGCAGGGGACAGGGAGCTTACGGCTACACCTTC. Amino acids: CASSRGQGAYGYTF.

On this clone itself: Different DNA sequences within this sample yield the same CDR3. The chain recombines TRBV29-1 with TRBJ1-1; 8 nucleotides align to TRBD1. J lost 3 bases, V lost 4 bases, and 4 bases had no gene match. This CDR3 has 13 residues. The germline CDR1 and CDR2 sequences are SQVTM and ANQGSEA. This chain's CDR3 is CSVATGGDTEAFF. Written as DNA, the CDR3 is TGCAGCGTTGCAACAGGGGGGGACACTGAAGCTTTCTTT.

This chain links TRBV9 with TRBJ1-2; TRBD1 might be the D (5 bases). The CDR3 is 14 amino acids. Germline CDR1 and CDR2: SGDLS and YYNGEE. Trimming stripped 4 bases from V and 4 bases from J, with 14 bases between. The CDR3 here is CASSPNFGGYGYTF. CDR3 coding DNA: TGTGCCAGCAGCCCTAATTTTGGGGGCTATGGCTACACCTTC.

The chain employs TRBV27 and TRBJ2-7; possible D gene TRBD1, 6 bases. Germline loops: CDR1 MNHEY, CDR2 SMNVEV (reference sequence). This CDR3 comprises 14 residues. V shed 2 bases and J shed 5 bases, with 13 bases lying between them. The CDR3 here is CASSLGQGIDEQYF. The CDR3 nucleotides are TGTGCCAGCAGTTTAGGGCAGGGGATCGACGAGCAGTACTTC.

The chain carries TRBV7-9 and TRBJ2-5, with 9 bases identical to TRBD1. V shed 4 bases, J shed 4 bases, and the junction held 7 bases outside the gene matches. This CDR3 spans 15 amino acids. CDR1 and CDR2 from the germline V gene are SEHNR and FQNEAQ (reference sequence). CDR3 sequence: CASSYWTGERETQYF. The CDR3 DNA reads TGTGCCAGCAGCTATTGGACAGGGGAGAGAGAGACCCAGTACTTC.

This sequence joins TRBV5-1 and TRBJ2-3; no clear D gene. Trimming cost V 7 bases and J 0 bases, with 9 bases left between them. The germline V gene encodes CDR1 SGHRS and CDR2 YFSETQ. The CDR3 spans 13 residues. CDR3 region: CASRHSSTDTQYF. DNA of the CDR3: TGCGCCAGCCGCCACTCTAGCACAGATACGCAGTATTTT. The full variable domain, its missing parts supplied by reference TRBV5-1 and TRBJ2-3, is KAGVTQTPRYLIKTRGQQVTLSCSPISGHRSVSWYQQTPGQGLQFLFEYFSETQRNKGNFPGRFSGRQFSNSRSEMNVSTLELGDSALYLCASRHSSTDTQYFGPGTRLTVL.

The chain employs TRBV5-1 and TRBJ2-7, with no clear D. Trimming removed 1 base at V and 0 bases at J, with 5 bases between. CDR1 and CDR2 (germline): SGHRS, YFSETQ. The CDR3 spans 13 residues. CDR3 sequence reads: CASSLSFSYEQYF. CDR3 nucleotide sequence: TGCGCCAGCAGCTTGAGCTTCTCCTACGAGCAGTACTTC.

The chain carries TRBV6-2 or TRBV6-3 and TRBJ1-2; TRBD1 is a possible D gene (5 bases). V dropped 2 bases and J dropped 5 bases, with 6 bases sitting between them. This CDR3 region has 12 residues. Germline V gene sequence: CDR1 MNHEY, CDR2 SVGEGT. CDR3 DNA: TGTGCCAGCAGTTACGGGACGTATGGCTACACCTTC. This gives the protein CASSYGTYGYTF.

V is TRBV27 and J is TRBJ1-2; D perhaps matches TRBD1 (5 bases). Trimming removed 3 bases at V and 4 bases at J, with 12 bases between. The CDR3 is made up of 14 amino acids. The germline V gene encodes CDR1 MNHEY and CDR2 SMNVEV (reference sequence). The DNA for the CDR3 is TGTGCCAGCAGTTTGGCAGGGTCTGGCTATGGCTACACCTTC. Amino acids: CASSLAGSGYGYTF.

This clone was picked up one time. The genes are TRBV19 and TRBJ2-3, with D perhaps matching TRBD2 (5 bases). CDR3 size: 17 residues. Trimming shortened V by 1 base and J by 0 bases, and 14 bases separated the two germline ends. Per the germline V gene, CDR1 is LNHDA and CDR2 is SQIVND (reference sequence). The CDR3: CASSIVAGRTSTDTQYF. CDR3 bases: TGTGCCAGTAGTATAGTTGCGGGCAGAACTAGCACAGATACGCAGTATTTT.

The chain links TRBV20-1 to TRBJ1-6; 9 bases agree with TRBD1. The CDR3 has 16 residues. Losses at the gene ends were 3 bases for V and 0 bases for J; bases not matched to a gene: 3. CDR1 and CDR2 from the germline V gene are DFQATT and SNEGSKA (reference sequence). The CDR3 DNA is TGCAGTGCTAGTCTGGGACAGGGCTCCTATAATTCACCCCTCCACTTT. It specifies CSASLGQGSYNSPLHF.

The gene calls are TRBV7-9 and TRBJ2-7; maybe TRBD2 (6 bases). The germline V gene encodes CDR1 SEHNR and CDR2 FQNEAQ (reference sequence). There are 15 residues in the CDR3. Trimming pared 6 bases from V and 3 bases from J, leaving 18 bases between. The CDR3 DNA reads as TGTGCCAGCAGTTCAGAAGGCGGGATAGGCTACGAGCAGTACTTC. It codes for CASSSEGGIGYEQYF.

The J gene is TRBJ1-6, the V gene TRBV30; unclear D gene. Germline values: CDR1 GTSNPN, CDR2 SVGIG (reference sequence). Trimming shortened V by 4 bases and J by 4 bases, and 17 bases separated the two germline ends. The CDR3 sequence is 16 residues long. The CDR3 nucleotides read TGTGCCTGGATCCCCAAGGGAGCCGTTTATAATTCACCCCTCCACTTT. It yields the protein CAWIPKGAVYNSPLHF.

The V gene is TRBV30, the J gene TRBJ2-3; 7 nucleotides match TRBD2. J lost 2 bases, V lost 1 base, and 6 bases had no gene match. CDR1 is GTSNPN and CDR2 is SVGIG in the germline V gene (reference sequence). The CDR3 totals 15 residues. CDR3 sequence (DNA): TGTGCCTGGAGTGGCACTAGCGTTACCACAGATACGCAGTATTTT. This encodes CAWSGTSVTTDTQYF.